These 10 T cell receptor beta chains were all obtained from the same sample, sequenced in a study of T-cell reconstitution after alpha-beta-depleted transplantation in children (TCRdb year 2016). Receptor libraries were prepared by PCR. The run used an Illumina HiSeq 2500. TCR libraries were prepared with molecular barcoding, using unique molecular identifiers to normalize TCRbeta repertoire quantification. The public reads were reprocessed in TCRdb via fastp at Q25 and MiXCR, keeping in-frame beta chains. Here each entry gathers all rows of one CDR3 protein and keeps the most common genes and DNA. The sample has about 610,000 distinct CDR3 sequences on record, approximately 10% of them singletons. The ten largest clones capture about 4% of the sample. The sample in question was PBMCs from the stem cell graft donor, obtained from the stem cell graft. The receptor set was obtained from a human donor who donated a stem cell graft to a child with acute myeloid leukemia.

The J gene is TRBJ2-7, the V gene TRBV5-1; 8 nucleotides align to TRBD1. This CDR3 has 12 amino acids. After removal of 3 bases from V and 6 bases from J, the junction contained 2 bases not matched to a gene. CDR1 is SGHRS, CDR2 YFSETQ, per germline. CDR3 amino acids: CASSSGGTEQYF. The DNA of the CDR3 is TGCGCCAGCAGCTCAGGGGGCACCGAGCAGTACTTC.

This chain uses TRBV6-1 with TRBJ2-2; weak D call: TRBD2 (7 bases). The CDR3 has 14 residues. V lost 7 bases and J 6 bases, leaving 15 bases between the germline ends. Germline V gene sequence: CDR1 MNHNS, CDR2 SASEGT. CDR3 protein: CASTRSGGPGELFF. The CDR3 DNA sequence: TGTGCCAGCACCCGATCCGGGGGGCCCGGGGAGCTGTTTTTT.

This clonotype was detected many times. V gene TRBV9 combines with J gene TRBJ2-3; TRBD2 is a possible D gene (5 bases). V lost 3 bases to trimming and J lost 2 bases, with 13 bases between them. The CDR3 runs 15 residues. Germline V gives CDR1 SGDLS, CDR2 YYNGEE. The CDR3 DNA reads TGTGCCAGCAGCGACGGACTCCGAGTCACAGATACGCAGTATTTT. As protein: CASSDGLRVTDTQYF.

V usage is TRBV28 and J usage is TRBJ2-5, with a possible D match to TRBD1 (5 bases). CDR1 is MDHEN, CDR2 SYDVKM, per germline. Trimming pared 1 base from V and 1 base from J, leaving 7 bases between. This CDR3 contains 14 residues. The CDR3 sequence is CASSLFQGQETQYF. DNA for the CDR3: TGTGCCAGCAGTTTATTTCAGGGCCAAGAGACCCAGTACTTC. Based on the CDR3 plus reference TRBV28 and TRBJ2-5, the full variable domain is DVKVTQSSRYLVKRTGEKVFLECVQDMDHENMFWYRQDPGLGLRLIYFSYDVKMKEKGDIPEGYSVSREKKERFSLILESASTNQTSMYLCASSLFQGQETQYFGPGTRLLVL.

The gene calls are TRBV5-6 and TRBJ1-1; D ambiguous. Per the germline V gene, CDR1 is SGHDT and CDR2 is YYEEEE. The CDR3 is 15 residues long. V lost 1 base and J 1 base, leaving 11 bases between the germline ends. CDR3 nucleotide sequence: TGTGCCAGCAGCTTGCTGAGTTCTGGGAACACTGAAGCTTTCTTT. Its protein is CASSLLSSGNTEAFF.

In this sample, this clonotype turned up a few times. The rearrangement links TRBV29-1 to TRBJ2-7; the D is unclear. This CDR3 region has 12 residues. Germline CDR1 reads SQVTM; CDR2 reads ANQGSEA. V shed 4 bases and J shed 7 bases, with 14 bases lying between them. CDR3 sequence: CSVGQVLGEQYF. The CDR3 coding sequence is TGCAGCGTTGGTCAGGTTCTTGGGGAGCAGTACTTC.

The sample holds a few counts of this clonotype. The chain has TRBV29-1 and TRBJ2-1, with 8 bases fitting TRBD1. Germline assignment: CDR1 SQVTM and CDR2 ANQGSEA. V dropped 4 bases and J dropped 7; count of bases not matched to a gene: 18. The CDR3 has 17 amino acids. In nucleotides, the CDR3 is TGCAGCGTTGGACAAGCTTCTTGGCAGGGGGCAAGAAATGAGCAGTTCTTC. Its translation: CSVGQASWQGARNEQFF.

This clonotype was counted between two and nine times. The CDR3 loop is CASRQGAGAFEAFF. CDR3 in DNA: TGTGCCAGCAGACAGGGGGCAGGCGCCTTTGAAGCTTTCTTT. J is TRBJ1-1 and V is TRBV6-5, with 9 bases that match TRBD1. The CDR3 is made up of 14 amino acids. Germline V lookup: CDR1 MNHEY, CDR2 SVGAGI. Trimming cost V 6 bases and J 7 bases; bases outside gene matches: 9.

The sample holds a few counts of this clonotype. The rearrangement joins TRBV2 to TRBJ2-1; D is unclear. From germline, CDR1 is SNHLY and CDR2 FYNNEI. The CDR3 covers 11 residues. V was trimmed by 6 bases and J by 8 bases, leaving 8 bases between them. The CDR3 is CASRNYDEQFF. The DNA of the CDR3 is TGTGCCAGCAGAAACTATGATGAGCAGTTCTTC. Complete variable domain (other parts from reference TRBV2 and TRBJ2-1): EPEVTQTPSHQVTQMGQEVILRCVPISNHLYFYWYRQILGQKVEFLVSFYNNEISEKSEIFDDQFSVERPDGSNFTLKIRSTKLEDSAMYFCASRNYDEQFFGPGTRLTVL.

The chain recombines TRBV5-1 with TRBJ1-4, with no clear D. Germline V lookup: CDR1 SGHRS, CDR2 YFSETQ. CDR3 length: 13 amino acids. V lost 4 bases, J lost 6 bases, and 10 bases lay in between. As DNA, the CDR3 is TGCGCCAGCAGCCGGGGAGAGCATGAAAAACTGTTTTTT. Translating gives CASSRGEHEKLFF.